This record concerns one T cell receptor beta chain sequence. What it binds is not known. The sample comes from a study of monozygotic twins with cystic fibrosis. General study results and limits: In this small cohort, shared CDR3 numbers showed no association with age, concordance or disease severity. Co-twins had the most similar V usage for 13 of 16 pairs, J for 8.

In germline, CDR1 is MNHNS, CDR2 SASEGT. V gave up 1 base and J gave up 0 bases, with 16 bases separating them. The CDR3 is made up of 18 amino acids. Some clones are missing from TCRdb's copy, which holds only in-frame ones; the method was immunoSEQ multiplex PCR. This table holds 20,000 to 25,000 clones, roughly 97% found once. This clonotype was obtained from a girl aged 10 to 17 with cystic fibrosis. Sample: blood. This rearrangement joins TRBV6-1 to TRBJ2-1; D remains ambiguous. CDR3 amino acids: CASSEDFGYSSSYNEQFF. The CDR3 nucleotides read TGTGCCAGCAGTGAAGACTTCGGCTACTCGAGCTCCTACAATGAGCAGTTCTTC.